This T cell receptor beta chain was observed in a study of T cell changes during pregnancy in multiple sclerosis (dated by TCRdb to between 2019 and 2020). Study-level background: The study looked at changes in the T cell repertoire across pregnancy in women with multiple sclerosis.

Regarding this clone: Its antigen remains unidentified. No base quality values were provided; no much bigger clone lies one nucleotide off.

Library preparation used the immunoSEQ multiplex PCR assay. The immuneACCESS repertoire file appears here via TCRdb, limited to in-frame rearrangements. These files lack a portion of the clones; in checked studies, under half of the deficit traces to unresolved V genes, and the cause of the others is not known. The sample table shows 15,000 to 20,000 clones, and 95% to 97% are seen once. The top ten hold 0.8% to 1% of the sample. The germline V gene provides CDR1 LGHNA and CDR2 YSLEER. The germline V end is reduced by 3 bases and the J end by 7 bases; junction bases left unmatched: 9. Including the terminal cysteine and phenylalanine, the CDR3 comprises 15 residues. Only the CDR3 part of the read is kept: 45 bases, read in frame from the first base.

The TCR originated in a female donor with multiple sclerosis, enrolled in a pregnancy study. The sequencing used peripheral blood, collected in the third trimester of pregnancy. The V and J segments used are TRBV4-3 and TRBJ1-5, with 7 central nucleotides matching TRBD1. Here the CDR3 is given as CASSHDLTGSQPQHF. The nucleotide sequence reads as follows: TGCGCCAGCAGCCACGATCTGACAGGGAGCCAGCCCCAGCATTTT.